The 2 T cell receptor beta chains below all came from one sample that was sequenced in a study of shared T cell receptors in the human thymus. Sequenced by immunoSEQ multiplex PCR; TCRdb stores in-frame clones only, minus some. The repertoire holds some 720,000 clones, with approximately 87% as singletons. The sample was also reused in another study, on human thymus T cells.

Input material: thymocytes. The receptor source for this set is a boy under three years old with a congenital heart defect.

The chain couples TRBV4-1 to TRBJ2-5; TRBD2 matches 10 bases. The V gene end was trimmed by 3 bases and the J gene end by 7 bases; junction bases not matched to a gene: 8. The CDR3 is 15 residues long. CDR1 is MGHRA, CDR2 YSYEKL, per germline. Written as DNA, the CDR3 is TGCGCCAGCAGCCATCCTAGCGGGAGTACGGGGACCCAGTACTTC. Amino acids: CASSHPSGSTGTQYF.

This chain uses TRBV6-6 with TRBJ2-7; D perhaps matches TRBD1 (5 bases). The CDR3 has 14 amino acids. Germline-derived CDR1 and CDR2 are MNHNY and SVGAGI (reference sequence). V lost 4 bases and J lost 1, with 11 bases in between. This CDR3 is CASSWTLPSYEQYF. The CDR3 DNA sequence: TGTGCCAGCAGTTGGACACTGCCTTCCTACGAGCAGTACTTC.